This T cell receptor beta chain is drawn from a study of memory CD4+ T cells and cytomegalovirus serostatus. Study results and limitations: Suggested: most of the CMV-linked TCR signature lies in CD4+ memory cells.

Methods used by the authors: After removing out-of-frame reads, around 2 million distinct TCRbeta sequences remained. Sequencing was performed with immunoSEQ multiplex PCR; in TCRdb, only in-frame clones are kept and a portion is missing. V and J calls and clone size are those listed in that table; D and trimming were worked out from the DNA. Of approximately 46,000 clones in the sample, about 74% were seen once. A remark on this clone: Its antigen is unidentified.

The sort gate was single viable CD3+CD4+CD8-CD45RO+ cells for memory CD4+ T cells. Donors' CMV status reflects serum IgG against pp150, pp28, p38, p52. Positive selection with CD4 microbeads enriched total CD4+ T cells. This CDR3 is 16 amino acids long. Between the trimmed V and J ends, which lost 0 bases and 5 bases, there was a span of 16 bases. Germline lookup yields CDR1 SGHVS and CDR2 FNYEAQ. This TCR was sampled from an adult in good health and CMV-seropositive. V is TRBV7-6 and J is TRBJ1-1; maybe TRBD1 (5 bases). The source material was memory CD4+ T cells from blood. DNA for the CDR3: TGTGCCAGCAGCTTAGCTTTTGGGGCAGGGAATACTGAAGCTTTCTTT. This gives the protein CASSLAFGAGNTEAFF. Using reference TRBV7-6 and TRBJ1-1 for the parts outside the CDR3, the full variable domain is GAGVSQSPRYKVTKRGQDVALRCDPISGHVSLYWYRQALGQGPEFLTYFNYEAQQDKSGLPNDRFSAERPEGSISTLTIQRTEQRDSAMYRCASSLAFGAGNTEAFFGQGTRLTVV.